This T cell receptor beta chain originates from a study of blood T cell repertoires in COVID-19. About the study: PBMCs, B-cell-depleted T cells, or T cells provided the cDNA or gDNA that made up the material.

V was cut by 2 bases and J by 6 bases, with 5 bases left in between. The CDR3 runs to 12 residues. Germline V gene sequence: CDR1 MDHEN, CDR2 SYDVKM. Original handling: Scientists estimated how many nucleated cells there were by amplifying reference gene primers. Clones were sequenced by immunoSEQ multiplex PCR, and TCRdb holds only the in-frame ones, with some missing. That table supplies the V and J calls and clone size; D and trimming were determined from the DNA. There are around 150,000 clones in the sample; 87% occur only once, and about 9.3% lies in the top ten. Recruited during active infection, patients (from Seattle) were subsequently followed longitudinally.

The TCR was taken from a woman aged 70 to 79 with COVID-19, enrolled during active disease. The V call is TRBV28, the J call TRBJ1-5; no definite D call. Sequencing was carried out using peripheral blood. The CDR3 DNA sequence: TGTGCCAGCAGTTTAGAGAGTCAGCCCCAGCATTTT. Translated, it gives CASSLESQPQHF.